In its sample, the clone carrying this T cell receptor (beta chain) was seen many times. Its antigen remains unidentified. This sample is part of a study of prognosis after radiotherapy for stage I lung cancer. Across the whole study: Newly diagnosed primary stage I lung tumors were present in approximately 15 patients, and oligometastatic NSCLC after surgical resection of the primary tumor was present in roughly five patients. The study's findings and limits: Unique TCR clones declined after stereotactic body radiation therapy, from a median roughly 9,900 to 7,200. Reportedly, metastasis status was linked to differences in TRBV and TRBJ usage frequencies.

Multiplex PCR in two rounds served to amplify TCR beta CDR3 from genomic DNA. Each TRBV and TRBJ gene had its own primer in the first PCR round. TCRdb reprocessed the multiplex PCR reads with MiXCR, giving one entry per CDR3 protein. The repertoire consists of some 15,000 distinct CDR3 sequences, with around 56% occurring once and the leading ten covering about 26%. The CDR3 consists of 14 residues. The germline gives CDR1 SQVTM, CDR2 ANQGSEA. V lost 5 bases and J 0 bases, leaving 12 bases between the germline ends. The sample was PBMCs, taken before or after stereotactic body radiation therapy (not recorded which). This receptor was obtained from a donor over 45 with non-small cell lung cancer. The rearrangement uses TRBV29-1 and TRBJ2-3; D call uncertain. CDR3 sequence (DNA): TGCAGCGTTACCCCCGAAAGAAGCACAGATACGCAGTATTTT. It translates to CSVTPERSTDTQYF.